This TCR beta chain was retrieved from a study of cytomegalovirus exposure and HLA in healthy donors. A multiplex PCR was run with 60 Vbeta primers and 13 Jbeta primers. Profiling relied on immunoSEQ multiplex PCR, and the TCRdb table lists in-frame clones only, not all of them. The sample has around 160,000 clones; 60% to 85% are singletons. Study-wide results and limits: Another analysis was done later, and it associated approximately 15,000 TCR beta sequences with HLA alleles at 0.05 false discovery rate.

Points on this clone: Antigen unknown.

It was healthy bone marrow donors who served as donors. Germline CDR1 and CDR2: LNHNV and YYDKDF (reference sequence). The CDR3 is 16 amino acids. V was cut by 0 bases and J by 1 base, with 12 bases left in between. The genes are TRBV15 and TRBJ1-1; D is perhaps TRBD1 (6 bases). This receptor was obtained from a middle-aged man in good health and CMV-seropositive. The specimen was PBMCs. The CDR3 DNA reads TGTGCCACCAGCAGAGATCGAGGCAGGGGGAACACTGAAGCTTTCTTT. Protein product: CATSRDRGRGNTEAFF.